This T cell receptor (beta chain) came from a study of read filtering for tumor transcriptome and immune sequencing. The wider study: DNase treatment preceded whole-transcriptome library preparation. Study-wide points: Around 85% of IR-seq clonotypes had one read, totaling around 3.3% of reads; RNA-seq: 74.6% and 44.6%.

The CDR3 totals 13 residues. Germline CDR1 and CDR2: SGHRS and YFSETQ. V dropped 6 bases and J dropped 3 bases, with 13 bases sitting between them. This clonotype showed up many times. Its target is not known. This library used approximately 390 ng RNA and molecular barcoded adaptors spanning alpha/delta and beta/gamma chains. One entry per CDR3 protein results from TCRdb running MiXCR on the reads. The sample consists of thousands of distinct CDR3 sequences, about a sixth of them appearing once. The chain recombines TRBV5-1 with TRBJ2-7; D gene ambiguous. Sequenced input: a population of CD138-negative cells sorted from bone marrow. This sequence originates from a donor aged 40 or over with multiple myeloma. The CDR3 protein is CASTQQGSYEQYF. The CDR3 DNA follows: TGCGCCAGCACCCAACAAGGCAGCTACGAGCAGTACTTC.